This TCR beta chain is drawn from a study of cytomegalovirus exposure and HLA in healthy donors. PCR amplification relied on 60 Vbeta primers (plus 13 Jbeta primers). The protocol was immunoSEQ multiplex PCR, while the TCRdb copy is restricted to in-frame clones and leaves out a portion. This sample yields over 100,000 clones, of which 75% to 85% are seen a single time; 2.5% to 3.5% belongs to the top ten. Germline assignment: CDR1 MNHNY and CDR2 SVGAGI (reference sequence). The CDR3 loop spans 15 amino acids. V lost 6 bases, J lost 2 bases, and 8 bases stayed unmatched. Sequencing was performed on PBMCs. The chain employs TRBV6-6 and TRBJ1-1; 8 bases align to TRBD1. This clonotype was sampled from a woman aged 18 to 35 in good health and CMV-seropositive. The CDR3 reads CASSRGQVLNTEAFF. DNA of the CDR3: TGTGCCAGCAGCCGGGGACAGGTCTTAAACACTGAAGCTTTCTTT.